The rows below give T cell receptor beta chains drawn from one sample of a study of vaccination effects on CD4 cells after COVID-19. No cognate antigen is known for these TCRs. The protocol was immunoSEQ multiplex PCR, while the TCRdb copy is restricted to in-frame clones and leaves out a portion. In the table there are 40,000 to 55,000 clones, just over 75% of which are singletons. Sample: CD4+ T cells from PBMCs cultured without peptide, taken after COVID-19 vaccination. Source of these receptors: a human donor who had a prior SARS-CoV-2 infection. CDR3s include the opening cysteine and the closing phenylalanine or tryptophan.

>TRBV7-2|TRBJ2-3
CASTSSTDTQYF
>TRBV6-1|TRBJ2-7
CASSEGDRNYEQYF
>TRBV7-2|TRBJ2-1
CASSSGATAYNEQFF
>TRBV18|TRBJ1-1
CASSPTQGTEAFF
>TRBV18|TRBJ2-5
CASSLGQDGETQYF
>TRBV27|TRBJ1-1
CASSALMNTEAFF
>TRBV7-9|TRBJ2-3
CASSLSRDRDGADTQYF
>TRBV5-1|TRBJ1-3
CASSDGSSGNTIYF
>TRBV4-2|TRBJ2-6
CASSQVSRGLRSGANVLTF
>TRBV5-4|TRBJ2-1
CASSLPRPMRKFF
>TRBV5-1|TRBJ2-1
CASSLDGNEQFF
>TRBV19|TRBJ1-1
CASRGGHLMNTEAFF
>TRBV7-9|TRBJ2-6
CASSLTLLAGNSGANVLTF
>TRBV18|TRBJ2-7
CASSPPSWDEQYF
>TRBV11-3|TRBJ1-1
CASSMDRDGAFF
>TRBV5-6|TRBJ1-6
CASSLEGIGQGHSPLHF
>TRBV2|TRBJ2-3
CASSVGLAVGDTQYF
>TRBV18|TRBJ1-1
CASSPPTGDMNTEAFF
>TRBV28|TRBJ1-2
CASSPPGGYYGYTF
>TRBV2|TRBJ1-2
CASSMRQSYGYTF